These 11 T cell receptor beta chains were sequenced from one sample in a study of cytomegalovirus exposure and HLA in healthy donors. The PCR made use of 60 Vbeta and 13 Jbeta primers. TCRdb's table, derived via immunoSEQ multiplex PCR, lists solely in-frame clones and lacks some. The data contain roughly 190,000 clones, around 90% of them seen just once; the ten biggest clones take up roughly 0.98%. The specimen was PBMCs. The receptors were sampled from a boy aged 2 to 9 in good health and CMV-seronegative.

On this clone: The conserved closing phenylalanine or tryptophan is absent in this CDR3, likely reflecting a read error. The DNA is left out, because the CDR3 cannot be placed on it with certainty; the CDR3 is given as TCRdb lists it. The rearrangement links TRBV5-5 to TRBJ2-7; the table's D call of TRBD2 was not tested on the DNA. CDR1 is SGHKS, CDR2 YYEKEE, per germline (reference sequence). The CDR3 totals 14 residues, both ends included. The CDR3 region is CASSLIDLAGAQDL.

The J gene is TRBJ1-1, the V gene TRBV20-1, with a possible D match to TRBD1 (5 bases). The CDR3 runs to 11 residues. Germline CDR1 reads DFQATT; CDR2 reads SNEGSKA (reference sequence). V was shortened by 7 bases and J by 1 base, with 7 bases between the two germline ends. CDR3 nucleotides: TGCAGTGGGGGGGGGAACACTGAAGCTTTCTTT. Its protein product is CSGGGNTEAFF.

CDR3 in amino acids: CASSVVRGISYEQYF. For the CDR3, the DNA is TGTGCCAGCAGTGTGGTCCGGGGGATCTCCTACGAGCAGTACTTC. The rearrangement uses TRBV28 and TRBJ2-7; maybe TRBD2 (6 bases). This CDR3 has 15 amino acids. V lost 5 bases to trimming and J lost 0 bases, with 14 bases between them. Germline V lookup: CDR1 MDHEN, CDR2 SYDVKM. The variable domain in full, with the rest retrieved from reference TRBV28 and TRBJ2-7, is DVKVTQSSRYLVKRTGEKVFLECVQDMDHENMFWYRQDPGLGLRLIYFSYDVKMKEKGDIPEGYSVSREKKERFSLILESASTNQTSMYLCASSVVRGISYEQYFGPGTRLTVT.

The chain recombines TRBV18 with TRBJ2-2, with D perhaps matching TRBD2 (5 bases). The CDR3 runs to 16 residues. Germline V lookup: CDR1 KGHSH, CDR2 LQKENI. V was shortened by 2 bases and J by 0 bases, with 10 bases between the two germline ends. The CDR3 region has the DNA TGTGCCAGCTCACCATTGTCCGGGGCGAACACCGGGGAGCTGTTTTTT. Protein product: CASSPLSGANTGELFF.

The rearrangement links TRBV27 to TRBJ1-2, with a weak D call TRBD1 (6 bases). CDR3 length equals 14 residues. V lost 0 bases and J 5 bases, leaving 10 bases between the germline ends. Germline assignment: CDR1 MNHEY and CDR2 SMNVEV (reference sequence). The CDR3 spells CASSLSGGAYGYTF. The DNA for the CDR3 is TGTGCCAGCAGTTTATCGGGGGGGGCTTATGGCTACACCTTC.

This chain connects TRBV5-4 to TRBJ1-6, with no clear D. CDR1 is SGHNT, CDR2 YYREEE, per germline (reference sequence). The CDR3 is 15 residues long. Between the trimmed V and J ends, which lost 5 bases and 0 bases, there was a span of 9 bases. This chain's CDR3 is CASREGSSYNSPLHF. CDR3 bases: TGTGCCAGCAGGGAAGGGAGCTCCTATAATTCACCCCTCCACTTT.

The chain uses TRBV6-1 and TRBJ1-1; TRBD1 agrees at 7 bases. CDR3 length: 17 residues. The junction had 11 bases not matched to a gene; V was cut back by 3 bases and J by 1 base. Germline CDR1 MNHNS, CDR2 SASEGT. The CDR3 DNA reads TGTGCCAGCAGTGATCCGGGGTTTACAGGGGAGAACACTGAAGCTTTCTTT. It translates to CASSDPGFTGENTEAFF.

This clone is a singleton in its sample. The rearrangement links TRBV30 to TRBJ1-4; possibly TRBD1 for D (5 bases). Trimming took off 7 bases at V and 0 bases at J, with 18 bases between the two ends. Germline loops: CDR1 GTSNPN, CDR2 SVGIG (reference sequence). The CDR3 length is 16 residues. In DNA form, the CDR3 reads TGTGCCTCAGACCCGGGGGGAACTGCAACTAATGAAAAACTGTTTTTT. Protein: CASDPGGTATNEKLFF. Combining the CDR3 with reference TRBV30 and TRBJ1-4 gives the whole variable domain SQTIHQWPATLVQPVGSPLSLECTVEGTSNPNLYWYRQAAGRGLQLLFYSVGIGQISSEVPQNLSASRPQDRQFILSSKKLLLSDSGFYLCASDPGGTATNEKLFFGSGTQLSVL.

This clone was seen just once. This chain links TRBV28 with TRBJ1-2; D remains ambiguous. This CDR3 has 12 amino acids. V lost 5 bases and J 2 bases, leaving 6 bases between the germline ends. Germline CDR1 and CDR2: MDHEN and SYDVKM. The CDR3 sequence: CASSTTNYGYTF. The CDR3 nucleotides read TGTGCCAGCAGTACGACAAACTATGGCTACACCTTC.

This rearrangement joins TRBV27 to TRBJ2-3; D gene ambiguous. V lost 5 bases and J 8 bases, leaving 11 bases between the germline ends. The CDR3 has 12 residues. CDR1 and CDR2 from the germline V gene are MNHEY and SMNVEV (reference sequence). This CDR3 reads CASSPPTSTQYF. In DNA, the CDR3 is TGTGCCAGCAGTCCCCCCACGAGTACGCAGTATTTT.

The V and J genes are TRBV19 and TRBJ2-3; D is unclear. V was clipped by 6 bases and J by 3 bases, with 10 bases between them. The CDR3 spans 13 residues. CDR1 is LNHDA, CDR2 SQIVND, per germline (reference sequence). The CDR3 spells CASRDSPTDTQYF. Here the CDR3 DNA reads TGTGCCAGTAGAGACTCTCCGACAGATACGCAGTATTTT.